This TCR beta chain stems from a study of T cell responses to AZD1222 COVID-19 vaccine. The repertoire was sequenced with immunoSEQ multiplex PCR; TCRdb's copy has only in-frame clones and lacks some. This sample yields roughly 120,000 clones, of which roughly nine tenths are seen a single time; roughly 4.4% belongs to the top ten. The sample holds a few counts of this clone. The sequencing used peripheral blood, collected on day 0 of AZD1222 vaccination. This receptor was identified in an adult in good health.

The CDR3 sequence: CASSFGTAGEGETQYF. The CDR3 coding sequence is TGTGCCAGCAGCTTTGGTACAGCGGGAGAGGGGGAGACCCAGTACTTC. The J gene is TRBJ2-5, the V gene TRBV7-3; 8 nucleotides match TRBD2. The CDR3 contains 16 residues. Germline lookup yields CDR1 SGHTA and CDR2 FQGTGA. J was trimmed by 5 bases and V by 3 bases; bases with no gene match: 11.